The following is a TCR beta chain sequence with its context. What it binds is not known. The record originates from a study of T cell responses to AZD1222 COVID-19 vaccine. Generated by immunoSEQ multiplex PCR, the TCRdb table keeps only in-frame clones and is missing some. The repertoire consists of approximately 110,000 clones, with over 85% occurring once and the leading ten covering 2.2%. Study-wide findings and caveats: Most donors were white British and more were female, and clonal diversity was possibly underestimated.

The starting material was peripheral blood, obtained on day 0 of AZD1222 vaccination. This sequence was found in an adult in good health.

The CDR3 DNA reads as TGTGCCAGCAGCTCAGACCTCGGGACAGGGTTGGGTGGCTACACCTTC. This codes for CASSSDLGTGLGGYTF. The chain uses TRBV5-6 and TRBJ1-2; TRBD1 aligns across 9 bases. Trimming cost V 3 bases and J 7 bases; bases outside gene matches: 13. CDR1 SGHDT and CDR2 YYEEEE come from the germline V gene. CDR3 length: 16 residues.